The 32 T cell receptor beta chains below come from one sample, sequenced in a study of breast tumors, draining lymph nodes, adjacent tissues. Each CDR3 protein gets one entry after TCRdb re-called the multiplex PCR reads with MiXCR. The sample has 20,000 to 30,000 distinct CDR3 sequences, roughly 20% seen once. Sequenced input: breast tumor tissue. The receptors shown here come from a female donor with breast cancer. Some clones in this sample may be carry-over from other donors' samples.

There are many counts of this clonotype. The chain joins TRBV24-1 to TRBJ1-2, with D possibly matching TRBD1 (6 bases). CDR1 and CDR2 from the germline V gene are KGHDR and SFDVKD. The CDR3 length is 12 residues. V was shortened by 7 bases and J by 2 bases, with 7 bases between the two germline ends. This CDR3 reads CATRDSNYGYTF. CDR3 nucleotides: TGTGCCACCAGGGACAGCAACTATGGCTACACCTTC.

This clonotype was recorded many times. The V call is TRBV6-1, the J call TRBJ2-7, with 13 bases aligning to TRBD2. The length of the CDR3 is 15 residues. Germline-derived CDR1 and CDR2 are MNHNS and SASEGT. Trimming took 9 bases from V and 2 from J; bases not matched to a gene: 7. Here the CDR3 DNA reads TGTGCCAGTAGAACCGGGACTAGCGGGACCTACGAGCAGTACTTC. This sequence encodes CASRTGTSGTYEQYF.

At least ten counts were recorded for this clonotype. The chain links TRBV20-1 to TRBJ1-4; TRBD1 agrees at 9 bases. The V gene end was trimmed by 2 bases and the J gene end by 6 bases; junction bases not matched to a gene: 1. Germline CDR1 reads DFQATT; CDR2 reads SNEGSKA (reference sequence). There are 13 residues in the CDR3. DNA for the CDR3: TGCAGTGCTAGATACAGGGGGCATGAAAAACTGTTTTTT. This codes for CSARYRGHEKLFF.

In its sample, this clonotype was seen many times. This sequence joins TRBV20-1 and TRBJ2-1; the D gene is possibly TRBD1 (7 bases). The CDR3 is 14 residues long. CDR1 and CDR2 from the germline V gene are DFQATT and SNEGSKA (reference sequence). V was clipped by 5 bases and J by 5 bases, with 16 bases between them. The CDR3 region is CSADGWRGHNEQFF. CDR3 coding DNA: TGCAGTGCTGATGGATGGAGGGGGCACAATGAGCAGTTCTTC.

This clonotype was seen a few times. This chain links TRBV27 with TRBJ1-5; 10 nucleotides align to TRBD1. The CDR3 length is 15 residues. V was pared by 5 bases and J by 6 bases, with 7 bases of the junction left unmatched. Germline loops: CDR1 MNHEY, CDR2 SMNVEV (reference sequence). CDR3 DNA sequence: TGTGCCAGCAGTCCCCAGGGGACAGGGGTTCAGCCCCAGCATTTT. Amino acids: CASSPQGTGVQPQHF.

Notes on this clonotype: A read error may be the cause here, since a much bigger clone is one base away. Since the CDR3 does not end with the conserved phenylalanine or tryptophan, this likely comes from a read error. The chain joins TRBV30 to TRBJ2-5, with D possibly matching TRBD1 (6 bases). This CDR3 has 16 amino acids. CDR1 and CDR2 (germline): GTSNPN, SVGIG (reference sequence). V shed 5 bases and J shed 5 bases, with 24 bases lying between them. The CDR3 loop is CAWATWGRDMGETQYL. The CDR3 nucleotides read TGTGCCTGGGCCACTTGGGGCAGGGACATGGGGGAGACCCAGTACCTC.

Ten or more counts support this clonotype. J is TRBJ2-5 and V is TRBV27; tentative D call: TRBD2 (5 bases). The CDR3 has 13 residues. V was shortened by 5 bases and J by 5 bases, with 12 bases between the two germline ends. Germline assignment: CDR1 MNHEY and CDR2 SMNVEV (reference sequence). The CDR3 here is CASSRTRSETQYF. For the CDR3, the DNA is TGTGCCAGCAGTCGGACTCGGTCGGAGACCCAGTACTTC.

This sequence joins TRBV12-3 or TRBV12-4 and TRBJ1-1; 11 bases align to TRBD1. This CDR3 comprises 16 residues. With V trimmed by 8 bases and J by 3 bases, 11 bases remained unmatched. The CDR3 here is CASHLDRGRRDTEAFF. Written as DNA, the CDR3 is TGTGCCAGCCATTTGGACAGGGGGCGTCGGGACACTGAAGCTTTCTTT.

This clonotype was observed at least ten times. This chain connects TRBV7-9 to TRBJ1-2; D gene uncertain. The germline gives CDR1 SEHNR, CDR2 FQNEAQ (reference sequence). CDR3 length: 14 amino acids. V lost 3 bases and J lost 4, with 12 bases in between. This CDR3 reads CASSFGTSGYGYTF. In DNA form, the CDR3 reads TGTGCCAGCAGCTTCGGAACATCTGGCTATGGCTACACCTTC.

There are many counts of this clonotype. The V gene is TRBV28, the J gene TRBJ2-1; perhaps D is TRBD1 or TRBD2 (5 bases each). V was shortened by 8 bases and J by 0 bases, with 17 bases between the two germline ends. There are 16 residues in the CDR3. Germline CDR1 reads MDHEN; CDR2 reads SYDVKM. The CDR3 loop is CASSSPGARSYNEQFF. The CDR3 region has the DNA TGTGCCAGCTCCTCCCCCGGGGCTCGCTCCTACAATGAGCAGTTCTTC.

The table lists this clonotype with many counts. The genes are TRBV12-3 or TRBV12-4 and TRBJ2-2; no definite D call. The V and J ends lost 7 bases and 1 base respectively, with 7 bases between them. The CDR3 contains 13 residues. The CDR3 protein is CASKERNTGELFF. The CDR3 DNA follows: TGTGCCAGCAAAGAGAGGAACACCGGGGAGCTGTTTTTT.

Many counts were recorded for this clonotype. The CDR3 loop is CASSPRQGRVETQYF. The CDR3 region has the DNA TGTGCCAGCAGTCCCCGACAGGGGAGGGTGGAGACCCAGTACTTC. J is TRBJ2-5 and V is TRBV7-2; TRBD1 is a possible D gene (8 bases). The CDR3 loop spans 15 amino acids. V lost 6 bases and J 5 bases, leaving 19 bases between the germline ends. CDR1 SGHTA and CDR2 FQGNSA come from the germline V gene. Drawing the rest from reference TRBV7-2 and TRBJ2-5, the complete variable domain is GAGVSQSPSNKVTEKGKDVELRCDPISGHTALYWYRQSLGQGLEFLIYFQGNSAPDKSGLPSDRFSAERTGGSVSTLTIQRTQQEDSAVYLCASSPRQGRVETQYFGPGTRLLVL.

This clonotype was counted many times. This rearrangement joins TRBV24-1 to TRBJ2-4, with D hard to call. The CDR3 is made up of 13 amino acids. Germline V gives CDR1 KGHDR, CDR2 SFDVKD. Trimming shortened V by 2 bases and J by 8 bases, and 9 bases separated the two germline ends. CDR3 region: CATSDSESDIQYF. The CDR3 nucleotides read TGTGCCACCAGTGATTCAGAATCGGACATTCAGTACTTC.

At least ten counts were recorded for this clonotype. The genes are TRBV7-6 and TRBJ2-1; 11 nucleotides align to TRBD2. CDR1 SGHVS and CDR2 FNYEAQ come from the germline V gene. V trimming: 5 bases; J trimming: 1 base; junction bases outside the gene matches: 4. The CDR3 totals 16 residues. The chain's CDR3 is CASSTIAGGSYNEQFF. The CDR3 DNA reads TGTGCCAGCAGCACAATAGCGGGGGGGTCCTACAATGAGCAGTTCTTC. Together with reference TRBV7-6 and TRBJ2-1, the CDR3 gives the full variable domain: GAGVSQSPRYKVTKRGQDVALRCDPISGHVSLYWYRQALGQGPEFLTYFNYEAQQDKSGLPNDRFSAERPEGSISTLTIQRTEQRDSAMYRCASSTIAGGSYNEQFFGPGTRLTVL.

This clonotype was observed once. A junction boundary mismatches the germline segment, possibly from a read error. The V and J genes are TRBV2 and TRBJ2-7; D unresolved. From germline, CDR1 is SNHLY and CDR2 FYNNEI. This CDR3 region has 14 residues. The CDR3, as DNA: TGTGCCAGCAGTGAAGCATTGAGAGCCATCGAGCAGTGCTTC. Translating gives CASSEALRAIEQCF. Full variable domain (missing parts from reference TRBV2 and TRBJ2-7): EPEVTQTPSHQVTQMGQEVILRCVPISNHLYFYWYRQILGQKVEFLVSFYNNEISEKSEIFDDQFSVERPDGSNFTLKIRSTKLEDSAMYFCASSEALRAIEQCFGPGTRLTVT.

Details on this clonotype: A junction boundary mismatches the germline segment, possibly from a read error. The chain combines TRBV28 with TRBJ1-5; D not resolved. The CDR3 loop spans 14 amino acids. Germline V lookup: CDR1 MDHEN, CDR2 SYDVKM. The CDR3 coding sequence is TGTGCCAGCAGGGAGGACCGCCGGTCATTGCCCCAGCGTTTC. Residues: CASREDRRSLPQRF.

The sample holds one count of this clonotype. The V call is TRBV11-3, the J call TRBJ2-1, with 8 bases matching TRBD2. The CDR3 runs 15 residues. In germline, CDR1 is SGHNT, CDR2 YENEEA. J was trimmed by 9 bases and V by 3 bases; bases with no gene match: 10. The CDR3 sequence: CASSLVAGGRGEQFF. The CDR3 DNA is TGTGCCAGCAGCTTGGTTGCGGGAGGTCGTGGTGAGCAGTTCTTC. Looking up the rest from reference TRBV11-3 and TRBJ2-1 gives the full variable domain: EAGVVQSPRYKIIEKKQPVAFWCNPISGHNTLYWYLQNLGQGPELLIRYENEEAVDDSQLPKDRFSAERLKGVDSTLKIQPAELGDSAVYLCASSLVAGGRGEQFFGPGTRLTVL.

The chain joins TRBV4-1 to TRBJ1-5; D is undetermined. The CDR3 runs to 14 residues. Germline V CDR1 and CDR2: MGHRA, YSYEKL. Trimming took off 6 bases at V and 1 base at J, with 10 bases between the two ends. CDR3 residues: CASSRTASNQPQHF. The CDR3 DNA reads as TGCGCCAGCAGTCGGACCGCGAGCAATCAGCCCCAGCATTTT.

The table lists this clonotype with many counts. The CDR3, as DNA: TGTGCCAGCAGTTTACTGCGGGGTACGCAGTATTTT. Its translation is CASSLLRGTQYF. The chain employs TRBV28 and TRBJ2-3; a possible D gene is TRBD2 (6 bases). Trimming stripped 2 bases from V and 8 bases from J, with 8 bases between. The CDR3 contains 12 residues. Germline V gives CDR1 MDHEN, CDR2 SYDVKM.

The gene calls are TRBV30 and TRBJ2-7, with TRBD1 matching over 10 bases. Trimming removed 6 bases from V and 3 bases from J; junction bases left unmatched: 5. This CDR3 comprises 13 residues. CDR1 and CDR2 from the germline V gene are GTSNPN and SVGIG (reference sequence). The CDR3 DNA reads as TGTGCCTGTTCCGGGACAGGGGTCTACGAGCAGTACTTC. This codes for CACSGTGVYEQYF.

This clonotype came up a few times. The V gene is TRBV27, the J gene TRBJ2-3; 8 nucleotides agree with TRBD2. CDR1 is MNHEY, CDR2 SMNVEV, per germline (reference sequence). With V trimmed by 3 bases and J by 6 bases, 11 bases remained unmatched. This CDR3 is built from 16 residues. The CDR3 loop is CASSFAGGHHMDTQYF. The CDR3 nucleotides read TGTGCCAGCAGTTTCGCGGGAGGCCACCACATGGATACGCAGTATTTT.

In its sample, this clonotype was seen many times. The V call is TRBV28, the J call TRBJ2-3; no clear D gene. This CDR3 comprises 12 residues. The V end lost 10 bases, the J end lost 0 bases, and 8 bases lay between the germline ends. Germline V gene lookup returns CDR1 MDHEN and CDR2 SYDVKM. CDR3 loop: CAIRESTDTQYF. The CDR3 coding sequence is TGTGCCATCCGCGAGAGCACAGATACGCAGTATTTT. Drawing the rest from reference TRBV28 and TRBJ2-3, the complete variable domain is DVKVTQSSRYLVKRTGEKVFLECVQDMDHENMFWYRQDPGLGLRLIYFSYDVKMKEKGDIPEGYSVSREKKERFSLILESASTNQTSMYLCAIRESTDTQYFGPGTRLTVL.

This clonotype was seen ten or more times. This chain links TRBV7-3 with TRBJ2-1; 13 bases are shared with TRBD2. The germline CDR1 and CDR2 sequences are SGHTA and FQGTGA. The CDR3 length is 16 residues. Trimming at V came to 5 bases and at J to 7 bases, leaving 8 bases not matched to a gene. This chain's CDR3 is CASSTDTSGRANEQFF. In DNA, the CDR3 is TGTGCCAGCAGCACGGATACTAGCGGGAGGGCGAATGAGCAGTTCTTC.

Many counts were recorded for this clonotype. The rearrangement uses TRBV19 and TRBJ1-4; D unclear. V gave up 1 base and J gave up 11 bases, with 8 bases separating them. The CDR3 extends over 12 amino acids. Germline V gene sequence: CDR1 LNHDA, CDR2 SQIVND (reference sequence). CDR3: CASSIVGEKLFF. The CDR3, as DNA: TGTGCCAGTAGTATAGTCGGGGAGAAACTGTTTTTT.

Notes on this clonotype: A read error may explain this, as a much larger clone is one base away. This sequence joins TRBV30 and TRBJ2-1; unclear D gene. V dropped 1 base and J dropped 7 bases, with 14 bases sitting between them. From germline, CDR1 is GTSNPN and CDR2 SVGIG (reference sequence). The CDR3 runs to 14 residues. The CDR3 DNA follows: TGTGCCTGGAGTGCATCGATGGGGTGGAATGAGCAGTTCTTC. The encoded protein is CAWSASMGWNEQFF.

In this sample, this clonotype turned up many times. The chain joins TRBV20-1 to TRBJ2-5; D unresolved. V was trimmed by 1 base and J by 1 base, leaving 19 bases between them. CDR1 is DFQATT and CDR2 is SNEGSKA in the germline V gene (reference sequence). The CDR3 extends over 17 amino acids. CDR3 bases: TGCAGTGCTAGAGGCGGAAGAGACGAACGAGTCCAAGAGACCCAGTACTTC. Amino acids: CSARGGRDERVQETQYF.

This clonotype was detected many times. The chain carries TRBV11-2 and TRBJ2-5; unclear D gene. The CDR3 has 12 amino acids. The germline CDR1 and CDR2 sequences are SGHAT and FQNNGV. With 5 bases removed from V and 1 base from J, the gap between germline ends came to 5 bases. The CDR3 sequence: CASSQTQETQYF. CDR3 in DNA: TGTGCCAGCAGCCAGACCCAAGAGACCCAGTACTTC.

In this sample, this clonotype turned up many times. V usage is TRBV27 and J usage is TRBJ1-2; tentative D call: TRBD1 (6 bases). The CDR3 totals 14 residues. Germline CDR1 and CDR2: MNHEY and SMNVEV (reference sequence). V was clipped by 5 bases and J by 7 bases, with 17 bases between them. CDR3 sequence reads: CASSPRTGASGYTF. DNA for the CDR3: TGTGCCAGCAGTCCTCGCACGGGGGCAAGTGGCTACACCTTC.

This clonotype was found many times. The chain links TRBV7-3 to TRBJ1-2; D unclear. CDR1 and CDR2 from the germline V gene are SGHTA and FQGTGA. The V end was cut by 5 bases, the J end by 5 bases, with 12 bases between. This CDR3 spans 13 amino acids. The CDR3 sequence is CASSLEADYGYTF. CDR3 DNA sequence: TGTGCCAGCAGCCTGGAGGCAGATTATGGCTACACCTTC. The full variable domain, rest sourced from reference TRBV7-3 and TRBJ1-2, is GAGVSQTPSNKVTEKGKYVELRCDPISGHTALYWYRQSLGQGPEFLIYFQGTGAADDSGLPNDRFFAVRPEGSVSTLKIQRTERGDSAVYLCASSLEADYGYTFGSGTRLTVV.

This clonotype was counted ten times or more. The rearrangement links TRBV6-1 to TRBJ2-3, with 11 nucleotides matching TRBD2. Germline loops: CDR1 MNHNS, CDR2 SASEGT. CDR3 length: 18 amino acids. V trimming: 4 bases; J trimming: 5 bases; junction bases outside the gene matches: 14. The CDR3: CASSATSGRGSERDTQYF. CDR3 nucleotides: TGTGCCAGCAGTGCAACTAGCGGGAGAGGTTCCGAACGAGATACGCAGTATTTT.

Many counts were recorded for this clonotype. The J gene is TRBJ2-7, the V gene TRBV7-3; D is unresolved. Germline V gives CDR1 SGHTA, CDR2 FQGTGA. V was pared by 4 bases and J by 0 bases, with 25 bases between. CDR3 length: 19 residues. CDR3 DNA sequence: TGTGCCAGCAGCTCAACCGACATGAGAAGGCACTCGAGCTCCTACGAGCAGTACTTC. Its protein is CASSSTDMRRHSSSYEQYF.

CDR3 nucleotides: TGCGCCAGCAGCTTGATAGGACAGGGGGCTTCGGGCACTGAAGCTTTCTTT. Amino acid sequence: CASSLIGQGASGTEAFF. The chain has TRBV5-1 and TRBJ1-1; TRBD1 matches at 11 bases. Germline CDR1 reads SGHRS; CDR2 reads YFSETQ. The CDR3 loop spans 17 amino acids. The junction had 9 bases not matched to a gene; V was cut back by 1 base and J by 4 bases.